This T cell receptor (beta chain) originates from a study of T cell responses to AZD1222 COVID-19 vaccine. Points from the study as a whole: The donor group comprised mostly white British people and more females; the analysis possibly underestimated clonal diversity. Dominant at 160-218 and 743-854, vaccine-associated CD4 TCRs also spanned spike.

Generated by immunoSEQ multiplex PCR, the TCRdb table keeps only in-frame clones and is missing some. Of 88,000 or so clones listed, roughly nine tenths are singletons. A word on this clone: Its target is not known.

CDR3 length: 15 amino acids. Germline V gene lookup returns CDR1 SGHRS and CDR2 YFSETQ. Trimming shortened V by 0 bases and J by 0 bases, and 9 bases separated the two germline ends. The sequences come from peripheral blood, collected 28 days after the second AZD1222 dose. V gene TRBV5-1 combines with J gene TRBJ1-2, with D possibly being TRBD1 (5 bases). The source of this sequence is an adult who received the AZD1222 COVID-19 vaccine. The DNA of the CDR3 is TGCGCCAGCAGCTTGGAGACAGCGCCTAACTATGGCTACACCTTC. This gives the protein CASSLETAPNYGYTF.